This TCR beta chain was sequenced in a study of OX40 agonist ivuxolimab in advanced cancers. Background for the entire study: Ivuxolimab was an agonistic, fully human IgG2 monoclonal antibody directed against OX40 (CD134), a costimulatory receptor. Intravenous ivuxolimab was administered to patients every 2 weeks at six dose levels: 0.01, 0.1, 0.3, 1.5, 3 and 10 mg/kg. Of the approximately 50 patients in dose escalation, 19 had hepatocellular carcinoma, roughly 15 had melanoma, 9 had renal cell carcinoma and 9 had head and neck cancer. In the dose-escalation cohort, roughly four fifths of patients were male, and the mean age was approximately 60 years, with a range of 23 to 79. Patients were allowed to have had prior anti-PD-1, anti-PD-L1 or anti-CTLA-4 therapy, and 30% to 50% of the dose-escalation patients had previously received checkpoint inhibitors. Partial responses occurred in three dose-escalation patients, of whom one had hepatocellular carcinoma and two had cutaneous melanoma. The point of sequencing TCRbeta in the periphery was to test whether ivuxolimab changed TCR sequence diversity and drove clonal T-cell expansion. The paper covers the monotherapy dose-escalation part of the phase I ivuxolimab trial, which included N of about 50 patients. General conclusions and limits of the study: In the 0.1-3.0 mg/kg groups, partial responders had among the lowest normalized peripheral clonal expansion, particularly in CD8+ T cells. Antigen specificity was not determined for the clonally expanded peripheral T cells. On average, CD8+ T cells showed more expanded clones than CD4+ T cells after ivuxolimab. Low levels of normalized T-cell clonal expansion were also seen in some patients who did not respond. At doses of 0.1 to 3.0 mg/kg, clonal expansion of both CD4+ and CD8+ T cells in blood was seen between baseline and week 6.

Patients with a history of autoimmune disease or receiving systemic immunosuppression were excluded from the trial. In every dose cohort, peripheral blood was drawn for TCR sequencing at baseline, cycle 4 day 1, and cycle 7 day 1. Samples were obtained from an open-label, multicenter, first-in-human phase I dose-escalation trial of ivuxolimab. Adults with locally advanced or metastatic head and neck squamous cell, hepatocellular, melanoma or renal cell carcinoma were enrolled in the trial. Before TCR sequencing, CD4+ and CD8+ T cells were separately sorted from peripheral blood. A distance of 16 bases separates the germline ends of V and J, which lose 6 bases and 10 bases respectively. The CDR3 contains 13 residues, cysteine and phenylalanine counted. CDR3 DNA is the only sequence kept; it has 39 bases, read in frame from the first base. CDR1 and CDR2 are read off the germline V gene as ENHRY and SYGVKD.

Genomic DNA was extracted from sorted cells for sequencing of the TCRbeta CDR3 region. The immunoSEQ Assay was used for sequencing of TCRbeta CDR3 regions. What TCRdb holds here is the immuneACCESS table cut down to in-frame rearrangements. Part of the clones is not present; checked against another copy, under half of the missing clones reflect an unresolved V gene, and the others are unexplained. The sample table contains roughly 41,000 clones; only one count was recorded for 85% of them. Of the sample, less than 40% falls within the top ten clones. With respect to this clone: Its antigen is currently not known. The record has no base qualities; no much larger clone is one base away.

The receptor's source is an adult with an advanced solid tumor such as melanoma, head and neck, liver or kidney cancer. The material sequenced was CD4+ or CD8+ T cells sorted from blood, taken in a trial of the OX40 agonist ivuxolimab. The rearranged chain carries TRBV10-3 and TRBJ2-1, with the D assignment possibly TRBD1 or TRBD2, given 6 matching bases for each. CDR3 sequence: CAISPQGGEEQFF. The nucleotide sequence reads as follows: TGTGCCATCAGCCCACAGGGAGGTGAGGAGCAGTTCTTC.